The 10 T cell receptor beta chains in this list originate from one sample, sequenced in a study of glioma-infiltrating T cells after dendritic cell vaccination listed by TCRdb under 2016. Library construction relied on the immunoSEQ multiplex PCR assay. In TCRdb, the immuneACCESS table is reduced to in-frame sequences with V and J assigned. These tables do not hold every clone; where another copy was compared, an unresolved V gene accounts for under half, and the others remain unexplained. This sample lists about 65,000 clones; approximately 86% were detected once. Around a tenth of the sample belongs to the ten largest clones. The meaning of the sample's time point label: after dendritic cell vaccination, including at tumor progression/relapse. The sequences come from blood, collected after dendritic cell vaccination. The origin of the receptors is a human donor with glioblastoma.

The J gene is TRBJ2-3, the V gene TRBV7-9; 9 bases align to TRBD2. The junction had 6 bases not matched to a gene; V was cut back by 5 bases and J by 0 bases. This CDR3 region has 16 residues. Germline V gives CDR1 SEHNR, CDR2 FQNEAQ (reference sequence). The CDR3 DNA reads TGTGCCAGCAGCGAGCGGGGGGCCCCTAGCACAGATACGCAGTATTTT. This gives the protein CASSERGAPSTDTQYF.

J is TRBJ2-1 and V is TRBV27; D call uncertain. The CDR3 extends over 15 amino acids. Trimming cost V 6 bases and J 7 bases, with 19 bases left between them. Germline V lookup: CDR1 MNHEY, CDR2 SMNVEV (reference sequence). As DNA, the CDR3 is TGTGCCAGCAGATTCTCAACCCTTGCCGGGAATGAGCAGTTCTTC. Translation: CASRFSTLAGNEQFF.

This clone has just one count. The chain has TRBV5-4 and TRBJ1-2; no definite D call. The CDR3 totals 15 residues. Trimming removed 3 bases at V and 2 bases at J, with 14 bases between. From germline, CDR1 is SGHNT and CDR2 YYREEE (reference sequence). CDR3 DNA sequence: TGTGCCAGCAGCTCCGGGAAGACAAGCAACTATGGCTACACCTTC. Its protein is CASSSGKTSNYGYTF.

The chain is built from TRBV5-1 and TRBJ1-1; D is perhaps TRBD1 (6 bases). The CDR3 has 15 amino acids. In germline, CDR1 is SGHRS, CDR2 YFSETQ. Trimming took off 4 bases at V and 5 bases at J, with 18 bases between the two ends. The CDR3 sequence: CASSPTQGRGTEAFF. The CDR3 region has the DNA TGCGCCAGCAGCCCTACACAGGGTAGGGGGACTGAAGCTTTCTTT. Full variable domain (remainder filled in from reference TRBV5-1 and TRBJ1-1): KAGVTQTPRYLIKTRGQQVTLSCSPISGHRSVSWYQQTPGQGLQFLFEYFSETQRNKGNFPGRFSGRQFSNSRSEMNVSTLELGDSALYLCASSPTQGRGTEAFFGQGTRLTVV.

This clone was recorded a few times. The gene calls are TRBV30 and TRBJ1-2, with 10 bases identical to TRBD1. Trimming cost V 6 bases and J 4 bases; bases outside gene matches: 8. The CDR3 has 14 amino acids. Germline V gives CDR1 GTSNPN, CDR2 SVGIG (reference sequence). This CDR3 is CACPDRGLIYGYTF. The CDR3 region has the DNA TGTGCCTGCCCCGACAGGGGGCTCATCTATGGCTACACCTTC.

The rearrangement uses TRBV10-3 and TRBJ2-5; 9 positions match TRBD2. The CDR3 runs 15 residues. Trimming took 4 bases from V and 2 from J; bases not matched to a gene: 5. CDR1 and CDR2 (germline): ENHRY, SYGVKD. CDR3 loop: CAISALAGSQETQYF. In DNA, the CDR3 is TGTGCCATCAGTGCCCTAGCGGGGTCTCAAGAGACCCAGTACTTC.

The V call is TRBV19, the J call TRBJ1-2; 10 bases are a match to TRBD1. Germline V CDR1 and CDR2: LNHDA, SQIVND (reference sequence). CDR3 size: 16 residues. Unmatched junction bases numbered 12, after V lost 9 bases and J lost 2 bases. CDR3 DNA sequence: TGTGCCAGCCTACACCGGACAGGGGGAAGAAACTATGGCTACACCTTC. Translation gives CASLHRTGGRNYGYTF.

The V and J genes are TRBV19 and TRBJ2-7, with TRBD2 matching 12 bases. Germline V gene data show CDR1 as LNHDA and CDR2 as SQIVND (reference sequence). The CDR3 covers 14 residues. V dropped 9 bases and J dropped 0; count of bases not matched to a gene: 3. CDR3 DNA sequence: TGTGCCAGCGCGACTAGCGGGGGCTCCTACGAGCAGTACTTC. Amino acid sequence: CASATSGGSYEQYF.

The chain joins TRBV5-4 to TRBJ2-4; no clear D gene. The germline gives CDR1 SGHNT, CDR2 YYREEE (reference sequence). With 1 base removed from V and 4 bases from J, the gap between germline ends came to 12 bases. This CDR3 region has 15 residues. CDR3 sequence: CASSLRTNRKNIQYF. The CDR3 nucleotides read TGTGCCAGCAGCTTGAGAACCAACAGAAAAAACATTCAGTACTTC. The variable domain in full, with the rest retrieved from reference TRBV5-4 and TRBJ2-4, is ETGVTQSPTHLIKTRGQQVTLRCSSQSGHNTVSWYQQALGQGPQFIFQYYREEENGRGNFPPRFSGLQFPNYSSELNVNALELDDSALYLCASSLRTNRKNIQYFGAGTRLSVL.

The V and J genes are TRBV7-6 and TRBJ1-3, with D possibly matching TRBD1 (6 bases). Germline V lookup: CDR1 SGHVS, CDR2 FNYEAQ. CDR3 size: 16 residues. The ends were cut back, 1 base at V and 5 bases at J, with 15 bases in the middle. As DNA, the CDR3 is TGTGCCAGCAGCTTAGGGGGCCAGGGGACCAGAAACACCATATATTTT. This codes for CASSLGGQGTRNTIYF.